These T cell receptor beta chains were read from a single sample in a study of blood T cell repertoires in COVID-19. Using immunoSEQ multiplex PCR, the repertoire was profiled, and TCRdb retains in-frame clones only, with some absent. The top ten hold less than 9.5% of the sample, which has about 220,000 clones, approximately 78% seen once. Sequenced material: peripheral blood. These receptors were taken from a woman older than 75 with COVID-19, enrolled during active disease. Each CDR3 is given with its conserved first and last residue. The D gene is left open where the match is weak. The listing skips clone size in some rows; elsewhere it reads once, few, many or a size class.

d_call: TRBD1
clone_size: once
v_call: TRBV24-1
j_call: TRBJ2-7
cdr3_nt: TGTGCCACCAGTGCCTCCGGGACAGGCGCGGTAAAGGGGCAGTACTTC
cdr3_aa: CATSASGTGAVKGQYF

d_call: -
clone_size: -
v_call: TRBV20-1
j_call: TRBJ2-3
cdr3_nt: TGCAGTGCTAGTAGCGCCGGGAGAGGGGTCTGGGCAGATACGCAGTATTTT
cdr3_aa: CSASSAGRGVWADTQYF

d_call: TRBD1
clone_size: few
v_call: TRBV19
j_call: TRBJ1-1
cdr3_nt: TGTGCCAGTAGGAAGGGACAGGGGGCGTGGGGCACTGAAGCTTTCTTT
cdr3_aa: CASRKGQGAWGTEAFF

d_call: TRBD2
clone_size: -
v_call: TRBV2
j_call: TRBJ2-3
cdr3_nt: TGTGCCAGCAGTGGAACGGGAGGCAGAGATACGCAGTATTTT
cdr3_aa: CASSGTGGRDTQYF

d_call: TRBD1
clone_size: few
v_call: TRBV5-1
j_call: TRBJ1-5
cdr3_nt: TGCGCCAGCAGCTTGGCGGGACAGGGCAATCAGCCCCAGCATTTT
cdr3_aa: CASSLAGQGNQPQHF

d_call: -
clone_size: once
v_call: TRBV2
j_call: TRBJ1-4
cdr3_nt: TGTGCCAGCAGGCTTACAGGTTCAACTAATGAAAAACTGTTTTTT
cdr3_aa: CASRLTGSTNEKLFF

d_call: TRBD2
clone_size: -
v_call: TRBV7-2
j_call: TRBJ2-2
cdr3_nt: TGTGCCAGCAGGGGACTAGCTGTGAACACCGGGGAGCTGTTTTTT
cdr3_aa: CASRGLAVNTGELFF

d_call: -
clone_size: -
v_call: TRBV5-1
j_call: TRBJ1-1
cdr3_nt: TGCGCCAGCAGCTTTGGAGGTTACGGGAACACTGAAGCTTTCTTT
cdr3_aa: CASSFGGYGNTEAFF

d_call: TRBD1
clone_size: -
v_call: TRBV4-1
j_call: TRBJ1-5
cdr3_nt: TGCGCCAGCAGCCAAGGACAGGGGGCGATTCAGCCCCAGCATTTT
cdr3_aa: CASSQGQGAIQPQHF

d_call: -
clone_size: -
v_call: TRBV6-6
j_call: TRBJ2-7
cdr3_nt: TGTGCCACCTCCAGTGGGGGGATCTACGAGCAGTACTTC
cdr3_aa: CATSSGGIYEQYF

d_call: -
clone_size: -
v_call: TRBV19
j_call: TRBJ1-5
cdr3_nt: TGTGCCAGTAGTATGGTGACAGATAGCAATCAGCCCCAGCATTTT
cdr3_aa: CASSMVTDSNQPQHF

d_call: TRBD1
clone_size: -
v_call: TRBV28
j_call: TRBJ1-6
cdr3_nt: TGTGCCAGCAATTCACCGGGACAGTTTAATTCACCCCTCCACTTT
cdr3_aa: CASNSPGQFNSPLHF

d_call: -
clone_size: -
v_call: TRBV20-1
j_call: TRBJ1-1
cdr3_nt: TGCAGTTACAGTGTGAACACTGAAGCTTTCTTT
cdr3_aa: CSYSVNTEAFF

d_call: TRBD1
clone_size: -
v_call: TRBV30
j_call: TRBJ1-5
cdr3_nt: TGTGCCTGGAGTAGAGGGGGCAGCAATCAGCCCCAGCATTTT
cdr3_aa: CAWSRGGSNQPQHF

d_call: TRBD1
clone_size: -
v_call: TRBV6-1
j_call: TRBJ2-7
cdr3_nt: TGTGCCAGCAGTGAAATGATTGGGACAGTGGGATTGTCCGAGCAGTACTTC
cdr3_aa: CASSEMIGTVGLSEQYF

d_call: -
clone_size: -
v_call: TRBV2
j_call: TRBJ2-7
cdr3_nt: TGTGCCAGCAGGGGGAGCGACGAGCAGTACTTC
cdr3_aa: CASRGSDEQYF

d_call: -
clone_size: few
v_call: TRBV6-5
j_call: TRBJ1-4
cdr3_nt: TGTGCCAGCAGTTACGCAGGACAGTCTAATGAAAAACTGTTTTTT
cdr3_aa: CASSYAGQSNEKLFF

d_call: -
clone_size: few
v_call: TRBV19
j_call: TRBJ2-3
cdr3_nt: TGTGCCAGTAGTATGGGGACAAAGAGCACAGATACGCAGTATTTT
cdr3_aa: CASSMGTKSTDTQYF

d_call: TRBD2
clone_size: -
v_call: TRBV3-1/TRBV3-2
j_call: TRBJ2-1
cdr3_nt: TGTGCCAGCAGCCTGGATTGGGGGGGTTCGGGAAATGAGCAGTTCTTC
cdr3_aa: CASSLDWGGSGNEQFF

d_call: -
clone_size: -
v_call: TRBV6-5
j_call: TRBJ2-1
cdr3_nt: TGTGCCAGCAGTTCCGGACAGCTGGGGAAGAATGAGCAGTTCTTC
cdr3_aa: CASSSGQLGKNEQFF

d_call: -
clone_size: -
v_call: TRBV5-1
j_call: TRBJ2-3
cdr3_nt: TGCGCCAGCAGTCCTACAGGGAGCACAGATACGCAGTATTTT
cdr3_aa: CASSPTGSTDTQYF

d_call: TRBD1
clone_size: few
v_call: TRBV5-8
j_call: TRBJ2-7
cdr3_nt: TGTGCCAGCAGCCGTATTTCCGGGACAGGGGAAGTATACGAGCAGTACTTC
cdr3_aa: CASSRISGTGEVYEQYF

d_call: -
clone_size: -
v_call: TRBV3-1/TRBV3-2
j_call: TRBJ1-2
cdr3_nt: TGTGCCAGCAGCCAAGTGACTGGCGCTAACTATGGCTACACCTTC
cdr3_aa: CASSQVTGANYGYTF

d_call: TRBD1
clone_size: -
v_call: TRBV5-1
j_call: TRBJ2-7
cdr3_nt: TGCGCCAGCAGCGTTACAGGGGGCGCGGACGAGCAGTACTTC
cdr3_aa: CASSVTGGADEQYF

d_call: TRBD2
clone_size: -
v_call: TRBV5-1
j_call: TRBJ2-3
cdr3_nt: TGCGCCAGCAGCTTGTCGGGGGGAGTAGATACGCAGTATTTT
cdr3_aa: CASSLSGGVDTQYF

d_call: -
clone_size: -
v_call: TRBV9
j_call: TRBJ2-7
cdr3_nt: TGTGCCAGCAGCCCAACCCGGGACTTCATCTACGAGCAGTACTTC
cdr3_aa: CASSPTRDFIYEQYF

d_call: -
clone_size: once
v_call: TRBV4-2
j_call: TRBJ2-5
cdr3_nt: TGTGCCAGCAGCCAACCCGGGGAGACCCAGTACTTC
cdr3_aa: CASSQPGETQYF

d_call: -
clone_size: -
v_call: TRBV6-1
j_call: TRBJ1-2
cdr3_nt: TGTGCCAGCAGTGAAGGGGGGCCCTATGGCTACACCTTC
cdr3_aa: CASSEGGPYGYTF

d_call: TRBD1
clone_size: -
v_call: TRBV6-5
j_call: TRBJ1-4
cdr3_nt: TGTGCCAGCACCGGGGTGGCAGGGGGAATTGAAAAACTGTTTTTT
cdr3_aa: CASTGVAGGIEKLFF

d_call: -
clone_size: -
v_call: TRBV19
j_call: TRBJ1-4
cdr3_nt: TGTGCCAGTAGTCGCAGACAGGAAGCAACTAATGAAAAACTGTTTTTT
cdr3_aa: CASSRRQEATNEKLFF

d_call: -
clone_size: -
v_call: TRBV4-3
j_call: TRBJ1-2
cdr3_nt: TGCGCCAGCAGCCCCCGCTGGGGGGGATATGGCTACACCTTC
cdr3_aa: CASSPRWGGYGYTF

d_call: TRBD1
clone_size: -
v_call: TRBV7-2
j_call: TRBJ2-5
cdr3_nt: TGTGCCAGCAGCCCGGGACAGGTTACCCAGTACTTC
cdr3_aa: CASSPGQVTQYF

d_call: -
clone_size: -
v_call: TRBV5-1
j_call: TRBJ1-4
cdr3_nt: TGCGCCAGCAGCTTGGTACCCGCCAGGGGTGAAAAACTGTTTTTT
cdr3_aa: CASSLVPARGEKLFF

d_call: TRBD1
clone_size: -
v_call: TRBV6-5
j_call: TRBJ1-5
cdr3_nt: TGTGCCAGCAGTTACGGACAGGGGGATCAGCCCCAGCATTTT
cdr3_aa: CASSYGQGDQPQHF

d_call: -
clone_size: -
v_call: TRBV7-9
j_call: TRBJ1-3
cdr3_nt: TGTGCCAGCAGCTTGGAGGGGACGGGAAACACCATATATTTT
cdr3_aa: CASSLEGTGNTIYF

d_call: -
clone_size: -
v_call: TRBV6-2/TRBV6-3
j_call: TRBJ2-3
cdr3_nt: TGTGCCAGCAGTTACAGTCGGGGAAGCACAGATACGCAGTATTTT
cdr3_aa: CASSYSRGSTDTQYF

d_call: -
clone_size: -
v_call: TRBV12-3/TRBV12-4
j_call: TRBJ1-2
cdr3_nt: TGTGCCAGCAGTGGGACAAGCTATGGCTACACCTTC
cdr3_aa: CASSGTSYGYTF

d_call: TRBD1
clone_size: -
v_call: TRBV14
j_call: TRBJ2-5
cdr3_nt: TGTGCCAGCAGCCCAAACAGGGGATCACTAGAGACCCAGTACTTC
cdr3_aa: CASSPNRGSLETQYF

d_call: TRBD1
clone_size: -
v_call: TRBV5-1
j_call: TRBJ2-7
cdr3_nt: TGCGCCAGCAGCTTGGTATGGGACAGGGGATACGAGCAGTACTTC
cdr3_aa: CASSLVWDRGYEQYF

d_call: TRBD1
clone_size: -
v_call: TRBV15
j_call: TRBJ1-1
cdr3_nt: TGTGCCACCAGCAGAGACAAGGGACAGGAAGCTTTCTTT
cdr3_aa: CATSRDKGQEAFF

d_call: TRBD1
clone_size: -
v_call: TRBV28
j_call: TRBJ2-7
cdr3_nt: TGTGCCAGCAGTCTACAGGGGAACGAGCAGTACTTC
cdr3_aa: CASSLQGNEQYF

d_call: TRBD1
clone_size: -
v_call: TRBV7-3
j_call: TRBJ2-3
cdr3_nt: TGTGCCAGCAGCTTAATGGGACAGGGGGGAGATACGCAGTATTTT
cdr3_aa: CASSLMGQGGDTQYF

d_call: TRBD2
clone_size: -
v_call: TRBV10-1
j_call: TRBJ2-3
cdr3_nt: TGCGCCAGCAGTAGCGGGGGGGCAGTAGATACGCAGTATTTT
cdr3_aa: CASSSGGAVDTQYF